A single sample is the source of the 26 T cell receptor beta chains below, sequenced in a study of blood T cell repertoires in COVID-19. TCRdb's table, derived via immunoSEQ multiplex PCR, lists solely in-frame clones and lacks some. The data show approximately 250,000 clones, around 93% seen once. The material sequenced was PBMCs or T cells enriched from blood (not recorded which). The receptors were gathered from a man aged 35 to 55 who had been exposed to COVID-19.

This sequence joins TRBV9 and TRBJ2-1; perhaps TRBD1 as D (6 bases). The V gene lost 4 bases and the J gene lost 13 bases, with 15 bases spanning the gap. Germline CDR1 and CDR2: SGDLS and YYNGEE. The CDR3 is 12 amino acids. CDR3 amino acids: CASSLDQGFQFF. As DNA, the CDR3 is TGTGCCAGCAGCCTAGACCAGGGGTTTCAGTTCTTC.

The chain links TRBV11-2 to TRBJ2-7; D is ambiguous. Trimming shortened V by 0 bases and J by 4 bases, and 10 bases separated the two germline ends. The germline V gene has CDR1 SGHAT and CDR2 FQNNGV. The CDR3 has 14 residues. CDR3 loop: CASSLEAVNYEQYF. The CDR3 DNA reads TGTGCCAGCAGCTTAGAGGCGGTGAATTACGAGCAGTACTTC.

The chain has TRBV11-1 and TRBJ1-2, with 7 bases lining up with TRBD1. Germline CDR1 reads SGHAT; CDR2 reads FQDESV (reference sequence). The junction had 8 bases not matched to a gene; V was cut back by 3 bases and J by 4 bases. This CDR3 is built from 15 residues. CDR3 sequence reads: CASSFGTASFYGYTF. The CDR3 DNA reads as TGTGCCAGCAGCTTTGGGACAGCTTCGTTCTATGGCTACACCTTC.

The J gene is TRBJ1-5, the V gene TRBV19, with TRBD1 identical over 9 bases. Germline-derived CDR1 and CDR2 are LNHDA and SQIVND (reference sequence). The CDR3 consists of 15 residues. V lost 9 bases and J lost 6; bases outside the gene matches: 12. CDR3 in amino acids: CASHGRQGVIQPQHF. The CDR3 nucleotides are TGTGCCAGCCATGGACGACAGGGGGTCATTCAGCCCCAGCATTTT.

The rearrangement links TRBV5-4 to TRBJ2-1; no firm D call. The CDR3 consists of 13 residues. The ends were cut back, 2 bases at V and 5 bases at J, with 8 bases in the middle. Looked up from germline, CDR1 is SGHNT and CDR2 is YYREEE (reference sequence). The CDR3 sequence is CASSFSPDNEQFF. CDR3 sequence (DNA): TGTGCCAGCAGCTTTTCCCCCGACAATGAGCAGTTCTTC.

The genes are TRBV27 and TRBJ1-2, with TRBD1 as a possible D gene (6 bases). V lost 10 bases to trimming and J lost 5 bases, with 14 bases between them. This CDR3 spans 12 amino acids. Germline V gene lookup returns CDR1 MNHEY and CDR2 SMNVEV (reference sequence). This CDR3 reads CATRGGWYGYTF. CDR3 nucleotide sequence: TGTGCCACCAGAGGGGGTTGGTATGGCTACACCTTC.

This chain connects TRBV7-8 to TRBJ2-1; 10 bases are a match to TRBD2. V was pared by 5 bases and J by 5 bases, with 6 bases of the junction left unmatched. CDR1 is SGHVS, CDR2 FQNEAQ, per germline. The CDR3 length is 15 residues. The CDR3 spells CASSRYGLADNEQFF. CDR3 nucleotide sequence: TGTGCCAGCAGCCGGTACGGACTAGCGGACAATGAGCAGTTCTTC.

The J gene is TRBJ2-7, the V gene TRBV14, with D maybe TRBD2 (5 bases). The CDR3 is 13 residues long. The ends were cut back, 0 bases at V and 6 bases at J, with 9 bases in the middle. Germline CDR1 and CDR2: SGHDN and FVKESK. CDR3 protein: CASSQDLAGEQYF. As DNA, the CDR3 is TGTGCCAGCAGCCAAGATTTGGCGGGCGAGCAGTACTTC. Drawing the rest from reference TRBV14 and TRBJ2-7, the complete variable domain is EAGVTQFPSHSVIEKGQTVTLRCDPISGHDNLYWYRRVMGKEIKFLLHFVKESKQDESGMPNNRFLAERTGGTYSTLKVQPAELEDSGVYFCASSQDLAGEQYFGPGTRLTVT.

The CDR3 nucleotides are TGTGCCAGCAGTTTAAGCGAGAACACTGAAGCTTTCTTT. Its translation: CASSLSENTEAFF. The chain links TRBV28 to TRBJ1-1; D is unresolved. Germline-derived CDR1 and CDR2 are MDHEN and SYDVKM. Trimming stripped 2 bases from V and 1 base from J, with 5 bases between. This CDR3 region has 13 residues.

The genes are TRBV7-9 and TRBJ1-6; TRBD1 aligns across 8 bases. From germline, CDR1 is SEHNR and CDR2 FQNEAQ (reference sequence). J lost 6 bases, V lost 2 bases, and 3 bases had no gene match. The CDR3 runs to 15 residues. The CDR3 nucleotides are TGTGCCAGCAGCTTAAGGGGACAGGCTAATTCACCCCTCCACTTT. It is translated as CASSLRGQANSPLHF.

The chain carries TRBV7-9 and TRBJ1-6; D call uncertain. The germline V and J ends were trimmed by 1 base and 8 bases, with 9 bases remaining between them. Germline CDR1 reads SEHNR; CDR2 reads FQNEAQ (reference sequence). This CDR3 is 14 amino acids long. The CDR3 region has the DNA TGTGCCAGCAGCTTAGACGCAGGTTATTCACCCCTCCACTTT. Its protein is CASSLDAGYSPLHF.

The chain links TRBV27 to TRBJ2-2, with D perhaps TRBD1 (7 bases). Deletions cut 2 bases from V and 4 bases from J, with 14 bases between. The germline V gene encodes CDR1 MNHEY and CDR2 SMNVEV (reference sequence). The CDR3 totals 16 residues. CDR3: CASSLGSQGGTGELFF. The CDR3 bases are TGTGCCAGCAGTTTAGGTTCGCAGGGGGGCACCGGGGAGCTGTTTTTT.

DNA of the CDR3: TGTGCCAGCTCACTCGGGACAGCCCAAGAGACCCAGTACTTC. It yields the protein CASSLGTAQETQYF. The rearrangement joins TRBV18 to TRBJ2-5, with 7 bases matching TRBD1. The CDR3 is made up of 14 amino acids. Trimming removed 4 bases from V and 1 base from J; junction bases left unmatched: 3. Germline CDR1 is KGHSH and CDR2 is LQKENI.

The chain uses TRBV6-5 and TRBJ2-2; D is uncertain. The CDR3 is 14 residues long. Germline V gives CDR1 MNHEY, CDR2 SVGAGI. V was clipped by 2 bases and J by 3 bases, with 7 bases between them. CDR3 sequence (DNA): TGTGCCAGCAGTTACCCCATGTACACCGGGGAGCTGTTTTTT. It translates to CASSYPMYTGELFF.

V gene TRBV1 combines with J gene TRBJ2-1; TRBD2 is the table's D call, not checked against the DNA. TRBV1 is a listed pseudogene. The CDR3 spans 16 residues. The CDR3 loop reads CTSSQVPSGRFNEQFF. The DNA of the CDR3 is TGCACCAGCAGCCAAGTACCTAGCGGGAGGTTCAATGAGCAGTTCTTC.

The CDR3 region is CASSQSTDSANYGYTF. The CDR3 DNA sequence: TGCGCCAGCAGCCAATCCACGGACTCAGCTAACTATGGCTACACCTTC. J is TRBJ1-2 and V is TRBV4-1; D gene uncertain. This CDR3 spans 16 amino acids. V lost 2 bases to trimming and J lost 0 bases, with 13 bases between them. Germline V gene sequence: CDR1 MGHRA, CDR2 YSYEKL.

Worth noting for this clone: The germline gene is not matched at one end of the junction; a read error may be the cause. This rearrangement joins TRBV30 to TRBJ1-1, with D unclear. The germline V gene has CDR1 GTSNPN and CDR2 SVGIG (reference sequence). The CDR3 is 16 residues long. CDR3 sequence: CAWKAVGRSSNSEAFF. In DNA form, the CDR3 reads TGTGCCTGGAAAGCGGTGGGCAGGTCCTCGAACTCTGAAGCTTTCTTT.

This clone was detected a few times. This chain connects TRBV10-3 to TRBJ1-1; 7 bases are a match to TRBD1. Germline trimming cut 8 bases from V and 2 bases from J; bases unmatched to any gene: 2. Germline V gene data show CDR1 as ENHRY and CDR2 as SYGVKD. CDR3 length equals 12 residues. The CDR3 coding sequence is TGTGCCATCGGGACAGCAAACACTGAAGCTTTCTTT. This gives the protein CAIGTANTEAFF.

The DNA of the CDR3 is TGTGCCAGTAGGACTAGCGGGACCTACAATGAGCAGTTCTTC. It codes for CASRTSGTYNEQFF. The chain has TRBV19 and TRBJ2-1; 11 nucleotides agree with TRBD2. The germline CDR1 and CDR2 sequences are LNHDA and SQIVND (reference sequence). The length of the CDR3 is 14 residues. V was pared by 6 bases and J by 2 bases, with 0 bases of the junction left unmatched.

V gene TRBV4-1 combines with J gene TRBJ1-3; 7 bases are shared with TRBD1. CDR3 size: 16 residues. The germline CDR1 and CDR2 sequences are MGHRA and YSYEKL. V shed 4 bases, J shed 4 bases, and the junction held 10 bases outside the gene matches. The CDR3 is CASSLPGQSRGNTIYF. In DNA, the CDR3 is TGCGCCAGCAGCCTGCCGGGACAGTCGAGGGGAAACACCATATATTTT.

This clone was counted a single time. This chain uses TRBV23-1 with TRBJ1-1, with D tentatively TRBD1 (6 bases). TRBV23-1 is labeled an ORF, and its function is uncertain. This CDR3 contains 17 residues. V was cut by 8 bases and J by 0 bases, with 22 bases left in between. This CDR3 is CASGLEGDRAMNTEAFF. CDR3 bases: TGCGCCAGCGGACTAGAGGGGGATCGGGCGATGAACACTGAAGCTTTCTTT.

The CDR3 is CASSRTGTGEQYF. CDR3 DNA: TGTGCCAGCAGTCGGACAGGGACGGGCGAGCAGTACTTC. V usage is TRBV27 and J usage is TRBJ2-7, with 8 bases that match TRBD1. This CDR3 region has 13 residues. From germline, CDR1 is MNHEY and CDR2 SMNVEV (reference sequence). V shed 5 bases, J shed 6 bases, and the junction held 6 bases outside the gene matches.

This CDR3 is CASSSPRGGNPYNSPLHF. The CDR3 bases are TGTGCCAGCAGCTCCCCCCGGGGGGGGAATCCATATAATTCACCCCTCCACTTT. The chain recombines TRBV7-9 with TRBJ1-6, with D perhaps TRBD1 (5 bases). The CDR3 runs 18 residues. The V gene's germline CDR1 is SEHNR and CDR2 FQNEAQ (reference sequence). The V end was cut by 4 bases, the J end by 4 bases, with 20 bases between.

This chain connects TRBV11-3 to TRBJ1-1; D might be TRBD1 (6 bases). V dropped 5 bases and J dropped 9 bases, with 19 bases sitting between them. CDR1 is SGHNT and CDR2 is YENEEA in the germline V gene. The CDR3 consists of 14 residues. DNA of the CDR3: TGTGCCAGCAGCCCCGAGCTTTGGGGGCCGAAAGCTTTCTTT. Protein: CASSPELWGPKAFF.

The chain carries TRBV5-1 and TRBJ2-5; D may be TRBD1 (6 bases). CDR1 is SGHRS and CDR2 is YFSETQ in the germline V gene. The CDR3 consists of 15 residues. V gave up 0 bases and J gave up 6 bases, with 15 bases separating them. The CDR3 sequence: CASSLVGEQGKTQYF. CDR3 nucleotide sequence: TGCGCCAGCAGCTTGGTAGGAGAACAGGGAAAGACCCAGTACTTC.

The J gene is TRBJ2-7, the V gene TRBV5-1; 7 positions agree with TRBD1. The length of the CDR3 is 14 residues. CDR1 and CDR2 (germline): SGHRS, YFSETQ. V shed 4 bases and J 2 bases; nucleotides not matched to a gene: 6. For the CDR3, the DNA is TGCGCCAGCAGCCCATCGACAGGGCCCTACGAGCAGTACTTC. It yields the protein CASSPSTGPYEQYF. The full variable domain, its missing parts supplied by reference TRBV5-1 and TRBJ2-7, is KAGVTQTPRYLIKTRGQQVTLSCSPISGHRSVSWYQQTPGQGLQFLFEYFSETQRNKGNFPGRFSGRQFSNSRSEMNVSTLELGDSALYLCASSPSTGPYEQYFGPGTRLTVT.